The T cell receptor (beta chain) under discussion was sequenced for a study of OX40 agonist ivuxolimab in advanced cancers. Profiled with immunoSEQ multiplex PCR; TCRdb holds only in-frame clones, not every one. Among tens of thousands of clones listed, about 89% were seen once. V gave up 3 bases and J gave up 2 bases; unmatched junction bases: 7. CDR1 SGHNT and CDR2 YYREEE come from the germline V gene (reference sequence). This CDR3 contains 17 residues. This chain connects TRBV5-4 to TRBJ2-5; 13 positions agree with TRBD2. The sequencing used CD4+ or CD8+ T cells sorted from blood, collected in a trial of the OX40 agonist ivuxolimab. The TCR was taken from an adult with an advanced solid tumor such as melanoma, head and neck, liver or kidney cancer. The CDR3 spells CASSSGGLAGVQETQYF. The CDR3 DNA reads TGTGCCAGCAGCTCAGGCGGACTAGCGGGAGTGCAAGAGACCCAGTACTTC.